This T cell receptor beta chain was observed in a study of cytomegalovirus exposure and HLA in healthy donors. Looking at the study overall: According to later analysis, the same platform produced the roughly 120 validation and several hundred first-cohort repertoires. General study results and limits: Most TCR sequences were uncommon, yet certain public TCRs appeared in many donors. In vitro data verified a few CMV-associated chains as specific for CMV antigens.

Assay: immunoSEQ multiplex PCR; the TCRdb copy retains only in-frame clones and omits some. The sample contains roughly 330,000 clones, roughly 87% of which appear only once. Turning to this clone: No antigen is known for it.

The sequence derives from a woman aged 30 to 39 in good health and CMV-seropositive. Sequenced material: PBMCs.

In nucleotides, the CDR3 is TGTGCCAGCAGTCCATCTGGACAGGGGGCCGTTCAGCCCCAGCATTTT. As protein: CASSPSGQGAVQPQHF. This rearrangement joins TRBV27 to TRBJ1-5; 11 positions match TRBD1. The junction had 9 bases not matched to a gene; V was cut back by 5 bases and J by 6 bases. The CDR3 covers 16 residues. Germline CDR1 MNHEY, CDR2 SMNVEV (reference sequence).